This T cell receptor (beta chain) came from a study of PD-1 and CTLA-4 blockade in melanoma. Repertoires were generated with immunoSEQ multiplex PCR, while TCRdb's copy carries only in-frame clones and drops some. The data contain 16,000 or so clones, 73% of them singletons. The sample here was CD8+ T cells from peripheral blood, taken before anti-PD-1 treatment. The sequence was obtained from a human donor with melanoma.

The CDR3, as DNA: TGCGCCAGCAGCCAAGAAGGCGGAGGCAGTGGCGAGCAGTACTTC. The encoded protein is CASSQEGGGSGEQYF. V usage is TRBV4-1 and J usage is TRBJ2-7, with a possible D match to TRBD2 (5 bases). The CDR3 is 15 amino acids. Trimming took 0 bases from V and 6 from J, leaving 15 bases between them. CDR1 and CDR2 from the germline V gene are MGHRA and YSYEKL.